The next 5 T cell receptor beta chains were all read from a single sample in a study of blood T cell repertoires in COVID-19. Only in-frame clones appear in the TCRdb table, and some are missing; sequencing was by immunoSEQ multiplex PCR. The sample carries about 270,000 clones, approximately 86% recorded once. Sequencing input: peripheral blood. The source of these receptors is a man aged 35-49 years with active or convalescent COVID-19.

The rearrangement joins TRBV6-1 to TRBJ1-1; no definite D call. With 2 bases removed from V and 8 bases from J, the gap between germline ends came to 9 bases. The CDR3 sequence is 12 residues long. CDR1 is MNHNS, CDR2 SASEGT, per germline. This CDR3 reads CASSEWAAEAFF. CDR3 in DNA: TGTGCCAGCAGTGAATGGGCCGCCGAAGCTTTCTTT.

This chain uses TRBV7-3 with TRBJ1-2; 8 nucleotides agree with TRBD1. V lost 5 bases and J lost 4; bases outside the gene matches: 6. Germline V gives CDR1 SGHTA, CDR2 FQGTGA. CDR3 length: 14 residues. The CDR3 is CASSPKDRVYGYTF. DNA for the CDR3: TGTGCCAGCAGCCCGAAGGACAGGGTCTATGGCTACACCTTC. The full variable domain, with the rest looked up from reference TRBV7-3 and TRBJ1-2, is GAGVSQTPSNKVTEKGKYVELRCDPISGHTALYWYRQSLGQGPEFLIYFQGTGAADDSGLPNDRFFAVRPEGSVSTLKIQRTERGDSAVYLCASSPKDRVYGYTFGSGTRLTVV.

The CDR3 region has the DNA TGTGCCACCAGCACCAGCCAGGGGTATGGCTACACCTTC. Translated: CATSTSQGYGYTF. The rearrangement joins TRBV15 to TRBJ1-2, with a possible D match to TRBD1 (6 bases). Germline CDR1 LNHNV, CDR2 YYDKDF (reference sequence). Deletions cut 4 bases from V and 5 bases from J, with 11 bases between. The length of the CDR3 is 13 residues.

V and J are TRBV7-2 and TRBJ2-4, with TRBD1 identical over 9 bases. The CDR3 runs to 16 residues. Looked up from germline, CDR1 is SGHTA and CDR2 is FQGNSA. Germline trimming cut 1 base from V and 7 bases from J; bases unmatched to any gene: 8. The CDR3 here is CASSLGNPGTGNIQYF. CDR3 bases: TGTGCCAGCAGCTTAGGTAACCCCGGGACAGGGAACATTCAGTACTTC. Combining the CDR3 with reference TRBV7-2 and TRBJ2-4 gives the whole variable domain GAGVSQSPSNKVTEKGKDVELRCDPISGHTALYWYRQSLGQGLEFLIYFQGNSAPDKSGLPSDRFSAERTGGSVSTLTIQRTQQEDSAVYLCASSLGNPGTGNIQYFGAGTRLSVL.

This sequence joins TRBV29-1 and TRBJ2-7; 9 positions match TRBD2. CDR1 SQVTM and CDR2 ANQGSEA come from the germline V gene. This CDR3 has 13 residues. V shed 6 bases and J 0 bases; nucleotides not matched to a gene: 3. The CDR3 bases are TGCAGCGTCAATAGCGGGGGCTCCTACGAGCAGTACTTC. Protein product: CSVNSGGSYEQYF.